This TCR beta chain was sequenced in a study of cytomegalovirus exposure and HLA in healthy donors. General observations from the study: Some public TCRs appeared in many individuals, while most sequences were rare. The authors later found most CMV-associated TCR beta chains appeared HLA-restricted.

Primers: 60 Vbeta forward and 13 Jbeta reverse. This table comes from immunoSEQ multiplex PCR, and its TCRdb copy is limited to in-frame clones, with some not included. The sample lists 150,000 to 200,000 clones, about four fifths occurring once. Unmatched junction bases numbered 2, after V lost 2 bases and J lost 2 bases. Germline CDR1 and CDR2: SEHNR and FQNEAQ (reference sequence). The CDR3 contains 14 residues. Comments on this clone: Its specificity is unknown.

The sequence was collected from a middle-aged woman in good health and CMV-seronegative. The specimen sequenced was PBMCs. The rearrangement uses TRBV7-9 and TRBJ1-2, with 7 positions matching TRBD1. The CDR3 DNA reads as TGTGCCAGCAGCTTACCGGGACAGAACTATGGCTACACCTTC. It yields the protein CASSLPGQNYGYTF.